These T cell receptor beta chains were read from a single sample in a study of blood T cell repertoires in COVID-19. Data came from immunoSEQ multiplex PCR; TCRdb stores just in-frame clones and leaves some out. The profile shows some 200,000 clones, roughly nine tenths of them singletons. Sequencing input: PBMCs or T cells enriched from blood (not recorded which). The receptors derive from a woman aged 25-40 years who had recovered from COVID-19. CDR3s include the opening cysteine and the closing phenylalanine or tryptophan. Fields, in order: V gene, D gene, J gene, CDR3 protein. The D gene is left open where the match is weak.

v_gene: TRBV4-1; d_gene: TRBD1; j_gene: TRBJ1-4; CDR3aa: CASSQGRGREKLFF
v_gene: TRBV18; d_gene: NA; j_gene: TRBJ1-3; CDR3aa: CASSPQSSGNTIYF
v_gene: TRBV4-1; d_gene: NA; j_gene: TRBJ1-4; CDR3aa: CASSQERQSNEKLFF
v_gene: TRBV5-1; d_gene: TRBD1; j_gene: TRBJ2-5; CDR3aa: CASSLGTGRETQYF
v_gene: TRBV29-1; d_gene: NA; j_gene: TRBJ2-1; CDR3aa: CSAQRGLGSYNEQFF
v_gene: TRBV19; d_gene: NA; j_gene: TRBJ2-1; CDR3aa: CASIQSGVIDEQFF
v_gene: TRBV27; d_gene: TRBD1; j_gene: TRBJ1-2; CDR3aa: CASSKPGQGKPGYTF
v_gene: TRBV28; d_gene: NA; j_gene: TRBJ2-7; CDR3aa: CASSRGPYEQYF
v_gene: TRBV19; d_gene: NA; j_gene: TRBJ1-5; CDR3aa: CASSIREGGNQPQHF
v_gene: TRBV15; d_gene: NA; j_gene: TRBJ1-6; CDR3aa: CATSRDLPGNSPLHF
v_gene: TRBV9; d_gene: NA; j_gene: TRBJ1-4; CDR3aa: CASSKSDERPEKLFF
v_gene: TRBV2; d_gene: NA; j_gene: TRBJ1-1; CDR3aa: CASSENTDTEAFF
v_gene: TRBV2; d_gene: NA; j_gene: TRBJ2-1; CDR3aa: CASKTSHSYNEQFF
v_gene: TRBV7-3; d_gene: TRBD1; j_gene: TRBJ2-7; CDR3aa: CASSLGTGGGQTYEQYF
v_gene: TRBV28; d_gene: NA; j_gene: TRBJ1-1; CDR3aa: CAITEIRRASTEAFF
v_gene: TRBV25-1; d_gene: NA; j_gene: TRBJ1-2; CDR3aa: CASSAAGDYGYTF
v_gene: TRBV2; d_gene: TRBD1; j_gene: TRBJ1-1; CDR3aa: CASRSGGTEAFF
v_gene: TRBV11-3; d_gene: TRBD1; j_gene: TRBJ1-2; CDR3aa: CASSPDRVGLGGYTF
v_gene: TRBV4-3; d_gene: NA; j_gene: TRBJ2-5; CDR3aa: CASSARVGTQETQYF
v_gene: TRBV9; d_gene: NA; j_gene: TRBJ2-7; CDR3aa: CATRTGGTYEQYF
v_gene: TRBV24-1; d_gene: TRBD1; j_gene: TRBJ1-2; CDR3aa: CATSEPRDRANYGYTF
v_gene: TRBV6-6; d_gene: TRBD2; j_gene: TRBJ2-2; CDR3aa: CASSPRDYINGELFF
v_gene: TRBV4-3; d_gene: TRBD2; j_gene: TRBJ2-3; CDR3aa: CASSQVRGGTDTQYF
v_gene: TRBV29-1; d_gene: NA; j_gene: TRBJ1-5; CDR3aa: CSVETTTGKPQHF
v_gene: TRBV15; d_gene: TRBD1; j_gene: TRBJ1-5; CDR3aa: CATSRNRGQPQHF
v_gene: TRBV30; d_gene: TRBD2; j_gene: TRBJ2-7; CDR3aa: CAWSLTSGEGEQYF
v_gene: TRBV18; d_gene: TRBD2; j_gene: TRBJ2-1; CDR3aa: CASSRELSLQFF
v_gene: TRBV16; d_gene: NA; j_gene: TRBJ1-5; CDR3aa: CASSQSAETYSNQPQHF
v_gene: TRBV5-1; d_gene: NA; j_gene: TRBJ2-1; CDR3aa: CASSWDGANEQFF
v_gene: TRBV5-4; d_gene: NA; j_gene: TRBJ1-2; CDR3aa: CASSFSENYGYTF
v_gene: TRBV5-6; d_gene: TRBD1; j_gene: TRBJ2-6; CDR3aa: CASSLRQGALTGANVLTF
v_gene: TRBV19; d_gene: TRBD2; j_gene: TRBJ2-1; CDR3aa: CASSLSGSPYNEQFF
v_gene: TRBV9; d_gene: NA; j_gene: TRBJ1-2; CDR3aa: CASSAGSGNYGYTF